A single sample gave rise to the 4 T cell receptor beta chains below, sequenced in a study of blood T cell repertoires in COVID-19. Some clones are missing from TCRdb's copy, which holds only in-frame ones; the method was immunoSEQ multiplex PCR. The sample includes some 120,000 clones, about four fifths of them seen just once. Sequencing input: peripheral blood. Receptors were obtained from an older man with active or convalescent COVID-19.

The V and J genes are TRBV5-1 and TRBJ2-2; D perhaps matches TRBD1 (5 bases). V was pared by 0 bases and J by 0 bases, with 9 bases between. The germline V gene encodes CDR1 SGHRS and CDR2 YFSETQ. The CDR3 spans 16 residues. The CDR3 loop reads CASSLGQPANTGELFF. In nucleotides, the CDR3 is TGCGCCAGCAGCTTGGGACAGCCCGCGAACACCGGGGAGCTGTTTTTT.

The rearrangement joins TRBV19 to TRBJ1-5; D is unresolved. Looked up from germline, CDR1 is LNHDA and CDR2 is SQIVND (reference sequence). The CDR3 extends over 16 amino acids. Between the trimmed V and J ends, which lost 3 bases and 6 bases, there was a span of 18 bases. For the CDR3, the DNA is TGTGCCAGTAGTATTTCGGGAGGGCAGTTGGGTCAGCCCCAGCATTTT. Amino acid sequence: CASSISGGQLGQPQHF. Based on the CDR3 plus reference TRBV19 and TRBJ1-5, the full variable domain is DGGITQSPKYLFRKEGQNVTLSCEQNLNHDAMYWYRQDPGQGLRLIYYSQIVNDFQKGDIAEGYSVSREKKESFPLTVTSAQKNPTAFYLCASSISGGQLGQPQHFGDGTRLSIL.

The chain links TRBV28 to TRBJ2-7; 7 bases align to TRBD2. Germline assignment: CDR1 MDHEN and CDR2 SYDVKM. Trimming removed 6 bases from V and 2 bases from J; junction bases left unmatched: 10. CDR3 size: 15 residues. The CDR3 nucleotides are TGTGCCAGCAGCGACTCCGGGACTACCACCTACGAGCAGTACTTC. This translates into CASSDSGTTTYEQYF.

The chain has TRBV5-8 and TRBJ2-7; TRBD1 is a possible D gene (5 bases). Per the germline V gene, CDR1 is SGHTS and CDR2 is YDEGEE. There are 14 residues in the CDR3. Trimming cost V 4 bases and J 4 bases, with 15 bases left between them. The CDR3 sequence: CASSRQGIGYEQYF. The DNA of the CDR3 is TGTGCCAGCAGCCGTCAGGGAATCGGGTACGAGCAGTACTTC.